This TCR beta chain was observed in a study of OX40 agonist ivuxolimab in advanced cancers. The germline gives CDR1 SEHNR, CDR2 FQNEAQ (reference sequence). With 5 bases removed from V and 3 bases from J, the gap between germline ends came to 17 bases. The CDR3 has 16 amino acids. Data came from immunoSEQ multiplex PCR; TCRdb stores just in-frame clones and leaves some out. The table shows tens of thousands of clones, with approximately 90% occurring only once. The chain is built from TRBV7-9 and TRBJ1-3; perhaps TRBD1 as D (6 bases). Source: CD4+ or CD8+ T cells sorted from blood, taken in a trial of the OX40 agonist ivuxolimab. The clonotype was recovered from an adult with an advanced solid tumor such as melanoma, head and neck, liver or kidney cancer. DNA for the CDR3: TGTGCCAGCAGCCCCAGAATAGGGGGGCTTGGAAACACCATATATTTT. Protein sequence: CASSPRIGGLGNTIYF.